Below are 30 T cell receptor beta chains sequenced from a single sample in a study of blood T cell repertoires in COVID-19. Measured with immunoSEQ multiplex PCR; TCRdb has only the in-frame clones, and not every one. This sample yields over 150,000 clones, of which roughly 85% are seen a single time; around 2.1% belongs to the top ten. Sequencing input: peripheral blood. These receptors all come from a woman older than 75 with acute or convalescent COVID-19.

The chain carries TRBV7-6 and TRBJ2-5; TRBD2 matches 7 bases. Germline V CDR1 and CDR2: SGHVS, FNYEAQ. The CDR3 extends over 15 amino acids. The J segment lost 4 bases and the V segment lost 6 bases, leaving 11 bases of the junction unmatched. CDR3 sequence (DNA): TGTGCCAGCAGTCCCTCCGCGGCGGGAGCAGAGACCCAGTACTTC. This encodes CASSPSAAGAETQYF.

The chain combines TRBV3-1 (or the pseudogene TRBV3-2) with TRBJ1-6; D not certain. The CDR3 is 14 residues long. The germline gives CDR1 LGHDT, CDR2 YNNKEL (reference sequence). The V end lost 3 bases, the J end lost 8 bases, and 11 bases lay between the germline ends. The CDR3 DNA reads TGTGCCAGCAGCCACCCGGACTCGGATTCACCCCTCCACTTT. It translates to CASSHPDSDSPLHF.

The gene calls are TRBV13 and TRBJ2-5; possible D gene TRBD1, 6 bases. Trimming cost V 5 bases and J 1 base, with 20 bases left between them. Looked up from germline, CDR1 is PRHDT and CDR2 is FYEKMQ (reference sequence). The CDR3 covers 17 residues. CDR3 region: CASSLRQEIWGQETQYF. The CDR3 DNA is TGTGCCAGCAGCCTGAGACAGGAGATTTGGGGCCAAGAGACCCAGTACTTC.

This clone showed up just once. This sequence joins TRBV19 and TRBJ2-7; 14 bases are a match to TRBD2. Per the germline V gene, CDR1 is LNHDA and CDR2 is SQIVND (reference sequence). The length of the CDR3 is 16 residues. Unmatched junction bases numbered 8, after V lost 5 bases and J lost 5 bases. The CDR3 is CASSPRGLAGDHEQYF. DNA of the CDR3: TGTGCCAGTAGTCCAAGGGGACTAGCGGGAGATCACGAGCAGTACTTC.

V usage is TRBV7-9 and J usage is TRBJ2-3; TRBD1 matches 7 bases. The V gene's germline CDR1 is SEHNR and CDR2 FQNEAQ (reference sequence). Trimming cost V 2 bases and J 2 bases; bases outside gene matches: 4. This CDR3 spans 15 amino acids. The DNA for the CDR3 is TGTGCCAGCAGCTTACCTAAGGGGGCCACAGATACGCAGTATTTT. Its translation: CASSLPKGATDTQYF. Complete variable domain (other parts from reference TRBV7-9 and TRBJ2-3): DTGVSQNPRHKITKRGQNVTFRCDPISEHNRLYWYRQTLGQGPEFLTYFQNEAQLEKSRLLSDRFSAERPKGSFSTLEIQRTEQGDSAMYLCASSLPKGATDTQYFGPGTRLTVL.

The chain carries TRBV6-5 and TRBJ1-1; a possible D gene is TRBD1 (5 bases). The germline V and J ends were trimmed by 6 bases and 4 bases, with 18 bases remaining between them. Germline CDR1 is MNHEY and CDR2 is SVGAGI. The CDR3 is 15 amino acids. The CDR3 coding sequence is TGTGCCAGCAGATCCCTCGGGGGGGGAGGCACTGAAGCTTTCTTT. It yields the protein CASRSLGGGGTEAFF.

The V gene is TRBV5-6, the J gene TRBJ2-5; weak D call: TRBD1 (5 bases). Between the trimmed V and J ends, which lost 4 bases and 12 bases, there was a span of 19 bases. In germline, CDR1 is SGHDT, CDR2 YYEEEE. This CDR3 spans 13 amino acids. CDR3 sequence reads: CASSLGRTQGEYF. DNA of the CDR3: TGTGCCAGCAGCCTAGGACGGACCCAAGGGGAGTACTTC.

This rearrangement joins TRBV30 to TRBJ1-3; possibly TRBD1 for D (6 bases). V shed 5 bases and J shed 0 bases, with 8 bases lying between them. From germline, CDR1 is GTSNPN and CDR2 SVGIG (reference sequence). This CDR3 contains 13 residues. CDR3: CAWLQGSGNTIYF. In DNA, the CDR3 is TGTGCCTGGCTACAGGGCTCTGGAAACACCATATATTTT.

This clone has only a few counts. V usage is TRBV3-1 (or the pseudogene TRBV3-2) and J usage is TRBJ1-1, with 9 bases fitting TRBD1. Germline CDR1 reads LGHDT; CDR2 reads YNNKEL (reference sequence). The V segment lost 4 bases and the J segment 3 bases; nucleotides outside the gene matches: 0. There are 13 residues in the CDR3. Here the CDR3 DNA reads TGTGCCAGCAGCCGGACAGGGGACACTGAAGCTTTCTTT. Its protein product is CASSRTGDTEAFF.

This rearrangement joins TRBV30 to TRBJ2-7; weak D call: TRBD2 (5 bases). This CDR3 contains 13 residues. The V and J ends lost 4 bases and 5 bases respectively, with 15 bases between them. Germline lookup yields CDR1 GTSNPN and CDR2 SVGIG (reference sequence). CDR3 protein: CAWTEGSPDEQYF. The CDR3 bases are TGTGCCTGGACCGAGGGAAGCCCCGACGAGCAGTACTTC.

The chain recombines TRBV28 with TRBJ2-3; 8 nucleotides line up with TRBD2. Trimming took 6 bases from V and 11 from J; bases not matched to a gene: 16. This CDR3 comprises 15 residues. Germline V lookup: CDR1 MDHEN, CDR2 SYDVKM. CDR3 nucleotide sequence: TGTGCCAGCAGCCTGCCCGGGACGGGAGGGAGTGAGCAGTATTTT. Translation: CASSLPGTGGSEQYF.

The V call is TRBV7-2, the J call TRBJ2-7; TRBD2 matches at 9 bases. There are 15 residues in the CDR3. The J segment lost 2 bases and the V segment lost 2 bases, leaving 4 bases of the junction unmatched. Germline CDR1 and CDR2: SGHTA and FQGNSA. The CDR3 is CASSLQSGGTYEQYF. DNA for the CDR3: TGTGCCAGCAGCTTACAAAGCGGGGGGACCTACGAGCAGTACTTC.

The chain uses TRBV15 and TRBJ2-2; tentative D call: TRBD2 (6 bases). Between the trimmed V and J ends, which lost 2 bases and 5 bases, there was a span of 12 bases. There are 15 residues in the CDR3. Germline V gene lookup returns CDR1 LNHNV and CDR2 YYDKDF (reference sequence). The CDR3 reads CATSRSRLETGELFF. For the CDR3, the DNA is TGTGCCACCAGCAGATCCCGACTAGAAACCGGGGAGCTGTTTTTT.

This clone appeared once. V and J are TRBV27 and TRBJ1-5, with TRBD1 as a possible D gene (6 bases). V shed 6 bases and J shed 6 bases, with 12 bases lying between them. Germline loops: CDR1 MNHEY, CDR2 SMNVEV (reference sequence). The CDR3 is made up of 13 amino acids. The CDR3 protein is CASSSGVGQPQHF. The CDR3 nucleotides are TGTGCCAGCAGCTCAGGGGTGGGTCAGCCCCAGCATTTT.

Only one count was recorded for this clone. The J gene is TRBJ1-6, the V gene TRBV12-3 or TRBV12-4; no reliable D call. V was pared by 6 bases and J by 10 bases, with 13 bases between. CDR3 length: 13 residues. CDR3 coding DNA: TGTGCCAGCAGGCTGGGAGTAAGCTCACCCCTCCACTTT. Its protein is CASRLGVSSPLHF.

This chain joins TRBV7-9 and TRBJ2-5, with 8 nucleotides matching TRBD1. Per germline, CDR1 SEHNR and CDR2 FQNEAQ (reference sequence). The CDR3 runs 14 residues. V shed 5 bases, J shed 4 bases, and the junction held 6 bases outside the gene matches. The CDR3 loop is CASSQGAATETQYF. As DNA, the CDR3 is TGTGCCAGCAGCCAGGGGGCAGCGACAGAGACCCAGTACTTC.

The chain employs TRBV7-2 and TRBJ2-7; 12 bases fit TRBD2. The V gene end was trimmed by 5 bases and the J gene end by 0 bases; junction bases not matched to a gene: 2. CDR3 length: 15 amino acids. Germline values: CDR1 SGHTA, CDR2 FQGNSA. CDR3 loop: CASSTSGGSSYEQYF. Here the CDR3 DNA reads TGTGCCAGCAGCACTAGCGGGGGGAGCTCCTACGAGCAGTACTTC.

The chain is built from TRBV15 and TRBJ1-3; D call uncertain. The CDR3 covers 16 residues. Between the trimmed V and J ends, which lost 0 bases and 4 bases, there was a span of 13 bases. CDR1 and CDR2 (germline): LNHNV, YYDKDF (reference sequence). CDR3 sequence (DNA): TGTGCCACCAGCAGAGATCGAACGAACAGCGGAAACACCATATATTTT. It is translated as CATSRDRTNSGNTIYF.

The rearrangement links TRBV5-4 to TRBJ2-3, with 9 positions matching TRBD2. Per the germline V gene, CDR1 is SGHNT and CDR2 is YYREEE (reference sequence). The CDR3 consists of 17 residues. Unmatched junction bases numbered 6, after V lost 1 base and J lost 0 bases. DNA of the CDR3: TGTGCCAGCAGCTTGAGTACTAGCGGGCTGAGCACAGATACGCAGTATTTT. Translating gives CASSLSTSGLSTDTQYF. The full variable domain, with the rest looked up from reference TRBV5-4 and TRBJ2-3, is ETGVTQSPTHLIKTRGQQVTLRCSSQSGHNTVSWYQQALGQGPQFIFQYYREEENGRGNFPPRFSGLQFPNYSSELNVNALELDDSALYLCASSLSTSGLSTDTQYFGPGTRLTVL.

The chain combines TRBV5-8 with TRBJ2-7, with TRBD1 matching over 9 bases. This CDR3 is built from 12 residues. Losses at the gene ends were 8 bases for V and 2 bases for J; bases not matched to a gene: 2. The germline V gene encodes CDR1 SGHTS and CDR2 YDEGEE. The CDR3 DNA is TGTGCCAGGGGGACAGGGCCCTACGAGCAGTACTTC. As protein: CARGTGPYEQYF. Complete variable domain (other parts from reference TRBV5-8 and TRBJ2-7): EAGVTQSPTHLIKTRGQQATLRCSPISGHTSVYWYQQALGLGLQFLLWYDEGEERNRGNFPPRFSGRQFPNYSSELNVNALELEDSALYLCARGTGPYEQYFGPGTRLTVT.

This chain links TRBV7-2 with TRBJ2-7; 13 nucleotides align to TRBD2. The V gene's germline CDR1 is SGHTA and CDR2 FQGNSA. The V and J ends lost 4 bases and 7 bases, in that order; junction bases with no gene match: 7. CDR3 size: 15 residues. As DNA, the CDR3 is TGTGCCAGCAGCTCAGGACTAGCGGGAGTACGAGAGCAGTACTTC. It codes for CASSSGLAGVREQYF.

The chain is built from TRBV20-1 and TRBJ2-3, with 7 nucleotides matching TRBD2. The germline V gene encodes CDR1 DFQATT and CDR2 SNEGSKA (reference sequence). This CDR3 contains 15 residues. Trimming took 3 bases from V and 4 from J; bases not matched to a gene: 10. The CDR3 DNA reads as TGCAGTGCTAGTAGAGGACTAGAGGGCGCAGATACGCAGTATTTT. It yields the protein CSASRGLEGADTQYF.

This clone was detected once. The gene calls are TRBV7-9 and TRBJ2-1; D not resolved. CDR1 is SEHNR, CDR2 FQNEAQ, per germline (reference sequence). CDR3 length equals 13 residues. V was clipped by 1 base and J by 4 bases, with 5 bases between them. The CDR3 DNA is TGTGCCAGCAGCTTAGTCACATACAATGAGCAGTTCTTC. Protein sequence: CASSLVTYNEQFF.

The chain carries TRBV5-1 and TRBJ1-3, with D uncertain. Germline V lookup: CDR1 SGHRS, CDR2 YFSETQ. V was trimmed by 2 bases and J by 4 bases, leaving 4 bases between them. The CDR3 has 12 residues. In DNA form, the CDR3 reads TGCGCCAGCAGCTTCCCGGGAAACACCATATATTTT. Amino acid sequence: CASSFPGNTIYF.

The genes are TRBV10-1 and TRBJ1-1, with D possibly TRBD1 on 5 matching bases. Germline V lookup: CDR1 WNHNN, CDR2 SYGVQD (reference sequence). The CDR3 contains 15 residues. The V gene lost 4 bases and the J gene lost 1 base, with 13 bases spanning the gap. The CDR3, as DNA: TGCGCCAGCAGTGGGAGGGGACGGTCGAACACTGAAGCTTTCTTT. It encodes CASSGRGRSNTEAFF.

This chain uses TRBV28 with TRBJ1-3, with D perhaps matching TRBD1 (6 bases). Germline V gene lookup returns CDR1 MDHEN and CDR2 SYDVKM. There are 13 residues in the CDR3. The V gene lost 5 bases and the J gene lost 8 bases, with 13 bases spanning the gap. CDR3: CASSMGRGYTIYF. CDR3 sequence (DNA): TGTGCCAGCAGTATGGGCAGGGGATACACCATATATTTT.

A word on this clone: The DNA is omitted, as the CDR3 cannot be located on it reliably, and the CDR3 follows TCRdb's listing. The genes are TRBV2 and TRBJ2-5; TRBD2 is taken as the D call from the table, unchecked against the DNA. The CDR3 length is 16 residues, termini included. Germline-derived CDR1 and CDR2 are SNHLY and FYNNEI. CDR3 loop: CASSDHPDVGGGAGYF.

This clone was picked up one time. The chain has TRBV6-1 and TRBJ2-7, with D perhaps matching TRBD1 (5 bases). With 2 bases removed from V and 3 bases from J, the gap between germline ends came to 5 bases. The CDR3 covers 12 residues. Germline V lookup: CDR1 MNHNS, CDR2 SASEGT. For the CDR3, the DNA is TGTGCCAGCAGTGAAAGGGGCTACGAGCAGTACTTC. Translating it yields CASSERGYEQYF.

The CDR3: CAWSVEDIEAFF. For the CDR3, the DNA is TGTGCCTGGAGTGTTGAGGACATTGAAGCTTTCTTT. This rearrangement joins TRBV30 to TRBJ1-1, with TRBD1 as a possible D gene (5 bases). The CDR3 consists of 12 residues. Germline V gene sequence: CDR1 GTSNPN, CDR2 SVGIG (reference sequence). The V and J ends lost 0 bases and 7 bases respectively, with 9 bases between them.

This chain uses TRBV3-1 (or the pseudogene TRBV3-2) with TRBJ2-7, with D unclear. Germline V lookup: CDR1 LGHDT, CDR2 YNNKEL (reference sequence). This CDR3 is built from 14 residues. V dropped 1 base and J dropped 3 bases, with 10 bases sitting between them. In DNA, the CDR3 is TGTGCCAGCAGCCAAGCACTGTCGCACTACGAGCAGTACTTC. This sequence encodes CASSQALSHYEQYF.